This T cell receptor beta chain was sequenced during a study of blood T cell repertoires in COVID-19. Study context: Nucleic acid was either cDNA or gDNA, and it came from T cells, B-cell-depleted T cells, or PBMCs.

Data came from immunoSEQ multiplex PCR; TCRdb stores just in-frame clones and leaves some out. Of 200,000 to 250,000 clones listed, roughly 79% were seen once; the top ten hold around 8.9%. Germline CDR1 and CDR2: SEHNR and FQNEAQ (reference sequence). V was cut by 1 base and J by 5 bases, with 6 bases left in between. The CDR3 is 13 residues long. The sequence was obtained from a woman in her forties or fifties with acute COVID-19. This rearrangement joins TRBV7-9 to TRBJ2-4; D remains ambiguous. Material for sequencing was PBMCs or T cells enriched from blood (not recorded which). CDR3 amino acids: CASSLVQQNIQYF. Here the CDR3 DNA reads TGTGCCAGCAGCTTAGTACAGCAAAACATTCAGTACTTC.